The 5 T cell receptor beta chains in this list originate from one sample, sequenced in a study of shared clonotypes between healthy human individuals. The repertoire was sequenced with immunoSEQ multiplex PCR; TCRdb's copy has only in-frame clones and lacks some. The sample includes approximately 2,300,000 clones, approximately 90% seen only once; the top ten take approximately 0.39%. The sample comprised naive CD4+ T cells from PBMCs. Subset given: CD45RA+ positively selected. Source of these receptors: a man aged 18-30 years in good health. Some clones in this sample may be carry-over from other donors' samples.

The chain recombines TRBV7-2 with TRBJ2-3; perhaps TRBD1 as D (5 bases). This CDR3 has 16 amino acids. Germline lookup yields CDR1 SGHTA and CDR2 FQGNSA. Trimming took 3 bases from V and 1 from J, leaving 14 bases between them. DNA for the CDR3: TGTGCCAGCAGCTTTACTGGCAGGGTGGGCACAGATACGCAGTATTTT. Its protein is CASSFTGRVGTDTQYF.

This clone came up once. The rearrangement joins TRBV27 to TRBJ1-1; D is unclear. This CDR3 has 14 amino acids. Germline V lookup: CDR1 MNHEY, CDR2 SMNVEV (reference sequence). V shed 4 bases and J shed 1 base, with 10 bases lying between them. CDR3 sequence (DNA): TGTGCCAGCAGTTCCCTAAAGAGGAACACTGAAGCTTTCTTT. It yields the protein CASSSLKRNTEAFF.

This clone has a handful of counts. The rearrangement uses TRBV5-1 and TRBJ2-7, with D possibly matching TRBD2 (6 bases). CDR3 length equals 13 residues. Germline V CDR1 and CDR2: SGHRS, YFSETQ. Between the trimmed V and J ends, which lost 4 bases and 0 bases, there was a span of 8 bases. Written as DNA, the CDR3 is TGCGCCAGCAGCGGAGGGAACTCCTACGAGCAGTACTTC. This codes for CASSGGNSYEQYF.

The genes are TRBV10-3 and TRBJ1-2; 8 positions match TRBD1. Trimming cost V 6 bases and J 7 bases; bases outside gene matches: 10. The CDR3 extends over 14 amino acids. Looked up from germline, CDR1 is ENHRY and CDR2 is SYGVKD. CDR3 residues: CAIRGDRPSGGYTF. CDR3 coding DNA: TGTGCCATCAGGGGGGACAGGCCGTCAGGTGGCTACACCTTC.

This rearrangement joins TRBV4-2 to TRBJ2-7, with D unclear. The V gene lost 5 bases and the J gene lost 4 bases, with 12 bases spanning the gap. CDR3 length: 13 residues. CDR1 is LGHNA, CDR2 YNFKEQ, per germline. The CDR3 loop reads CASSSQREYEQYF. The CDR3 DNA is TGTGCCAGCAGCTCCCAGCGAGAATACGAGCAGTACTTC.